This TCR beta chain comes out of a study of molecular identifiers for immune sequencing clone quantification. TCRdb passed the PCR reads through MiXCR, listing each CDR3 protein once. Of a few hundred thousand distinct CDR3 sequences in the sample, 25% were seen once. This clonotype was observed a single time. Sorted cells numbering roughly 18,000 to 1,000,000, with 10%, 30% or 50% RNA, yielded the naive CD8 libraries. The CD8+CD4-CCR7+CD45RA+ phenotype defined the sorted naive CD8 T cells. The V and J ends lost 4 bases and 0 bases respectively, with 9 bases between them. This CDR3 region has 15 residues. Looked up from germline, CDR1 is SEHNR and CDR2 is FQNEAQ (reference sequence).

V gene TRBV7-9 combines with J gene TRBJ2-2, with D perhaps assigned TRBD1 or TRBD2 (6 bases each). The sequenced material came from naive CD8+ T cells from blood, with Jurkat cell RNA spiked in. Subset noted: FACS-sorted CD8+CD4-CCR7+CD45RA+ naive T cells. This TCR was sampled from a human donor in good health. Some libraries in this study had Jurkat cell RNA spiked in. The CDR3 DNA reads TGTGCCAGCAGCTCGGGGGACACGAACACCGGGGAGCTGTTTTTT. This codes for CASSSGDTNTGELFF.